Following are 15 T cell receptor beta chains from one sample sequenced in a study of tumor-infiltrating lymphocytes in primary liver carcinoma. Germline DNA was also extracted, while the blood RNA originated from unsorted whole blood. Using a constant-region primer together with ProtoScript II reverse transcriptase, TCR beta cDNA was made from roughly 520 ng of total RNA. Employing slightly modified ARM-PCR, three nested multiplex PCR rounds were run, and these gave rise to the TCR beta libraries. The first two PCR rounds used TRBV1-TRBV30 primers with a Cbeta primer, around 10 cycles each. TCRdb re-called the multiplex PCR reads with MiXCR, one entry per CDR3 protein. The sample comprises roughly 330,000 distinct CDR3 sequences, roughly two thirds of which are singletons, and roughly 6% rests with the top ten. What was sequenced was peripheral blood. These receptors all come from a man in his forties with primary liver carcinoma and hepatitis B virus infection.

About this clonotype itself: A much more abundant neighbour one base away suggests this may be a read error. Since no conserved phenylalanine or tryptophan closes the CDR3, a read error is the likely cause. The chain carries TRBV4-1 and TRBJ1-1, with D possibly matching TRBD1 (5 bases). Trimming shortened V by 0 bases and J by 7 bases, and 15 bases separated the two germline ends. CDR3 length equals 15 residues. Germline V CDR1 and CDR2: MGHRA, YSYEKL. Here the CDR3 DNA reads TGCGCCAGCAGCCAAGAGCCGCGTCAGGGTATTGAAGCTTTCTCT. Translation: CASSQEPRQGIEAFS.

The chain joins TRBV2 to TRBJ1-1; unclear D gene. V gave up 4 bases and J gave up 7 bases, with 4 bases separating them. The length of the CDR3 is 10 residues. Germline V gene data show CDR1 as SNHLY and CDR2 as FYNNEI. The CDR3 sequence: CASSGHEAFF. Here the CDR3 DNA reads TGTGCCAGCAGTGGTCATGAAGCTTTCTTT.

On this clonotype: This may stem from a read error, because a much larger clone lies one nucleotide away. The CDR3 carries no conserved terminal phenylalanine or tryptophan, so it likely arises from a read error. In DNA, the CDR3 is TGTGCCAGCAGTGAATACCGGACCTCACAAGAGACCCAGTACTTA. Translated: CASSEYRTSQETQYL. The rearrangement uses TRBV6-1 and TRBJ2-5, with D unclear. The V and J ends lost 2 bases and 2 bases respectively, with 12 bases between them. The germline V gene encodes CDR1 MNHNS and CDR2 SASEGT. The CDR3 has 15 amino acids.

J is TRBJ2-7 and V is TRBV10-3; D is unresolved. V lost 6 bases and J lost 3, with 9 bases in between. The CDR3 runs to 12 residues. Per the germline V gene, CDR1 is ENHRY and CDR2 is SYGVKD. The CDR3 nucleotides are TGTGCCATCAGCGGGTGGGTCTACGAGCAGTACTTC. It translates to CAISGWVYEQYF.

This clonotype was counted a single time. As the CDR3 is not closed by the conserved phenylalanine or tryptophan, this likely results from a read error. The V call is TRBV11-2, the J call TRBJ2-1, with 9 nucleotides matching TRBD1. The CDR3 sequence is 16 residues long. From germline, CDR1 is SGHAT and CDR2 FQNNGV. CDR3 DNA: TGTGCCAACAGCTTAGTGTCCGGACAGGGGAACAATGAGCAGTTCCTC. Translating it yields CANSLVSGQGNNEQFL.

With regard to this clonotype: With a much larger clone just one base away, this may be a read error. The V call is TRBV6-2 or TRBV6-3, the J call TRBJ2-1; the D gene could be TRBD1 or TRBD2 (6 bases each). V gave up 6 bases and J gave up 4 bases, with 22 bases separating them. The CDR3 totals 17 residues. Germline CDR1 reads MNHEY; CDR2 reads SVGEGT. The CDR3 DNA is TGTGCCAGCAGACATATAACAGGAGGGACAAATTACAATGAGCAGTTCTTC. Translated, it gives CASRHITGGTNYNEQFF.

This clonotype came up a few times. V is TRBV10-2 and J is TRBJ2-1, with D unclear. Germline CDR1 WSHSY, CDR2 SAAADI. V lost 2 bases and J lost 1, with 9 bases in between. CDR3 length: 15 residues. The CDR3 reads CASSEVAKSYNEQFF. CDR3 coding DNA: TGCGCCAGCAGTGAGGTAGCCAAGTCCTACAATGAGCAGTTCTTC.

The CDR3 DNA sequence: TGTGCCAGCAGTGCAGTGGGAGGGCGTTGGGATACGCAGTATTTT. It specifies CASSAVGGRWDTQYF. V usage is TRBV25-1 and J usage is TRBJ2-3; TRBD2 matches 7 bases. CDR1 and CDR2 (germline): MGHDK, SYGVNS. This CDR3 comprises 15 residues. V dropped 4 bases and J dropped 6; count of bases not matched to a gene: 10.

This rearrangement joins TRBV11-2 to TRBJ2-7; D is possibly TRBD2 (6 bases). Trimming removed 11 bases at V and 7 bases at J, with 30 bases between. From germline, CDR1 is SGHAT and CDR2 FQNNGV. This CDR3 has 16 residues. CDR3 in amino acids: CAGSLVGGGAWSEQYF. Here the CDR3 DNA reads TGTGCCGGAAGCTTAGTAGGTGGCGGGGCCTGGAGTGAGCAGTACTTC.

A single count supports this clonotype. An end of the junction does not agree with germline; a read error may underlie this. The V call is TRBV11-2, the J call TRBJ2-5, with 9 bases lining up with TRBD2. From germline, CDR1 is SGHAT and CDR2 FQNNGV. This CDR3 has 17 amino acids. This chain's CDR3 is CASGLVAGGRGQEIQYF. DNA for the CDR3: TGTGCCAGCGGCTTAGTGGCTGGCGGGAGGGGCCAAGAGATCCAGTACTTC.

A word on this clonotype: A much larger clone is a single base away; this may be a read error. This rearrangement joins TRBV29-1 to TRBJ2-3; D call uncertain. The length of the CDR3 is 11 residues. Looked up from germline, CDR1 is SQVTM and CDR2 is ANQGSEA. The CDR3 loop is CSFDAPKTQYF. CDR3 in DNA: TGCAGCTTTGACGCTCCCAAGACGCAGTATTTT.

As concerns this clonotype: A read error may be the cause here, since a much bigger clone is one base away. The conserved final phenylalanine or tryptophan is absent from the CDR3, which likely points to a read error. The CDR3 reads CASSPSIVDSYEQYI. The CDR3 DNA reads as TGTGCCAGCAGTCCCTCGATAGTCGACTCCTACGAGCAGTACATC. The chain uses TRBV6-2 or TRBV6-3 and TRBJ2-7; D uncertain. In germline, CDR1 is MNHEY, CDR2 SVGEGT. The germline V and J ends were trimmed by 5 bases and 0 bases, with 14 bases remaining between them. This CDR3 is built from 15 residues.

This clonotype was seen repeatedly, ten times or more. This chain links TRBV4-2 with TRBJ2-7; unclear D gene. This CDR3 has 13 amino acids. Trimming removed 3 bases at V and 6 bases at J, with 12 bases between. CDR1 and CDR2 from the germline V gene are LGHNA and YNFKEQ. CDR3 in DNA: TGTGCCAGCAGCCAGATAGGACGTGGCGAGCAGTACTTC. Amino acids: CASSQIGRGEQYF.

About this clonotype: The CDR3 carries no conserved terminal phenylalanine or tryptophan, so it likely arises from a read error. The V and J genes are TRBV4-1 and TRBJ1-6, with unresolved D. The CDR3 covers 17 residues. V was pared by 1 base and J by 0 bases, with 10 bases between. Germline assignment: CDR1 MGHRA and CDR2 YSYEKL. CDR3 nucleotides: TGCGCCAGCAGCCAAGTAGGAGGAAGCTCCTATAATTCACCCCTCCACTAT. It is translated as CASSQVGGSSYNSPLHY.

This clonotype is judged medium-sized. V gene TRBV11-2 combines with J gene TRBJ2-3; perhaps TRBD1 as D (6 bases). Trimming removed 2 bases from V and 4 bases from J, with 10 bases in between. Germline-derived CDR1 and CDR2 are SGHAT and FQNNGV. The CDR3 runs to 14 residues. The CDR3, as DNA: TGTGCCAGCAGCTTATCAGGGGCCGCAGATACGCAGTATTTT. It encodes CASSLSGAADTQYF. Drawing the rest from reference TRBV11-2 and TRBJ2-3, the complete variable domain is EAGVAQSPRYKIIEKRQSVAFWCNPISGHATLYWYQQILGQGPKLLIQFQNNGVVDDSQLPKDRFSAERLKGVDSTLKIQPAKLEDSAVYLCASSLSGAADTQYFGPGTRLTVL.